This T cell receptor beta chain was documented in a study of OX40 agonist ivuxolimab in advanced cancers. Study-level information: Eligibility admitted prior anti-PD-1, anti-PD-L1 or anti-CTLA-4 therapy; 40% had some.

Findings of the study overall: Averaging showed that CD8+ T cells had more expanded clones than CD4+ did. The investigators did not determine what antigen specificity the expanded peripheral T cells had.

The CDR3 is 16 residues long. The method was immunoSEQ multiplex PCR; TCRdb's version includes in-frame clones alone and lacks a portion of them. The sample yields about 110,000 clones, under 95% seen once. About this clone: As yet, its antigen is unknown.

No patient had autoimmune disease or received systemic immunosuppression. The sample here was CD4+ or CD8+ T cells sorted from blood, taken in a trial of the OX40 agonist ivuxolimab. V is TRBV23-1 and J is TRBJ2-2, with TRBD2 matching over 7 bases. TRBV23-1 is an ORF for which the function is uncertain. This receptor was obtained from an adult with an advanced solid tumor such as melanoma, head and neck, liver or kidney cancer. DNA of the CDR3: TGCGCGCCAGCAGTCAAGGTCGGGGGGACCACCGGGGAGCTGTTTTTT. This gives the protein CAPAVKVGGTTGELFF.